This entry concerns a single TCR beta chain. The authors' processing: Reference gene primers were amplified, and this amplification served to estimate nucleated cell counts. Only in-frame clones appear in the TCRdb table, and some are missing; sequencing was by immunoSEQ multiplex PCR. The D gene and trimming were derived from the DNA, and the V and J assignments and clone size from that table. In the table there are more than 90,000 clones, about 90% of which are singletons. Between the trimmed V and J ends, which lost 7 bases and 4 bases, there was a span of 11 bases. The germline V gene encodes CDR1 MNHEY and CDR2 SVGAGI. The CDR3 contains 13 residues. This record comes from a study of blood T cell repertoires in COVID-19. Whole-study context: Italy, Spain and the United States were the sources of the convalescent and acute COVID-19 samples. Sources were T cells, B-cell-depleted T cells, or PBMCs; the material itself was cDNA or gDNA.

The rearrangement uses TRBV6-5 and TRBJ1-5; perhaps TRBD1 as D (5 bases). The TCR sequence derives from a woman aged 25 to 39 with acute or convalescent COVID-19. Input material: peripheral blood. The CDR3 coding sequence is TGTGCCAGCAAGGGGTGGGTAAATCAGCCCCAGCATTTT. Protein: CASKGWVNQPQHF.